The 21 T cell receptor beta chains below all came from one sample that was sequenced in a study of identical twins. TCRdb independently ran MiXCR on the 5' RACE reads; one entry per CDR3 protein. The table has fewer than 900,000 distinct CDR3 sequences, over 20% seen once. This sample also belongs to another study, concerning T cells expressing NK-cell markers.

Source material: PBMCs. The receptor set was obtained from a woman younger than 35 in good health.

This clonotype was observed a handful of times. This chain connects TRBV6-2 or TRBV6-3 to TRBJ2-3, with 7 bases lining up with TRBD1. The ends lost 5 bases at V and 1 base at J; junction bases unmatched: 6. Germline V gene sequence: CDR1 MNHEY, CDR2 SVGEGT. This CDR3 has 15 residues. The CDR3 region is CASSPIDRGTDTQYF. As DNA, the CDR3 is TGTGCCAGCAGTCCAATTGACAGGGGCACAGATACGCAGTATTTT.

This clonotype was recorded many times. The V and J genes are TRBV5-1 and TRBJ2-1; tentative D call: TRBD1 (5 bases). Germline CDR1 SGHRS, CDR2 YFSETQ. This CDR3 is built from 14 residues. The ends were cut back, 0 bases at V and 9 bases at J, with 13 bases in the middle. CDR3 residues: CASSLDFQGGEQFF. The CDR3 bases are TGCGCCAGCAGCTTGGATTTTCAGGGTGGTGAGCAGTTCTTC.

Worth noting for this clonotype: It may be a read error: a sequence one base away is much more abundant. This chain's CDR3 is CASSFIGAGELFF. Here the CDR3 DNA reads TGTGCCAGCAGTTTTATCGGGGCCGGGGAGCTGTTTTTT. J is TRBJ2-2 and V is TRBV12-3 or TRBV12-4, with a possible D match to TRBD2 (5 bases). V lost 3 bases and J lost 6, with 8 bases in between. The CDR3 covers 13 residues.

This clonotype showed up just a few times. This chain's CDR3 is CASSLGHRLSEQYF. In nucleotides, the CDR3 is TGTGCCAGCAGTTTAGGTCACCGTCTTTCCGAGCAGTACTTC. This chain joins TRBV12-3 or TRBV12-4 and TRBJ2-7; unclear D gene. This CDR3 has 14 residues. Trimming removed 1 base at V and 6 bases at J, with 13 bases between.

The CDR3, as DNA: TGCAGAGCTTCGACAGACTTGAACACTGAAGCTTTCTTT. Protein sequence: CRASTDLNTEAFF. The chain links TRBV20-1 to TRBJ1-1, with D maybe TRBD1 (5 bases). Germline V gives CDR1 DFQATT, CDR2 SNEGSKA (reference sequence). The CDR3 runs to 13 residues.

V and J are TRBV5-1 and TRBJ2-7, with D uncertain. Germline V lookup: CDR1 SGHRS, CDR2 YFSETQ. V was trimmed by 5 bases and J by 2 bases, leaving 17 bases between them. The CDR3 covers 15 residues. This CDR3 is CASRMRVGSTYEQYF. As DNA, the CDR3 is TGCGCCAGCAGGATGAGAGTTGGTAGCACCTACGAGCAGTACTTC.

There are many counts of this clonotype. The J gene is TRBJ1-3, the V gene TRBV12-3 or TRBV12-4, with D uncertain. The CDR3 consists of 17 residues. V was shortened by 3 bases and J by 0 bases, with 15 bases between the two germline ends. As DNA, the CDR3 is TGTGCCAGCAGTTTCAGGCAGGAGACACTCTCTGGAAACACCATATATTTT. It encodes CASSFRQETLSGNTIYF.

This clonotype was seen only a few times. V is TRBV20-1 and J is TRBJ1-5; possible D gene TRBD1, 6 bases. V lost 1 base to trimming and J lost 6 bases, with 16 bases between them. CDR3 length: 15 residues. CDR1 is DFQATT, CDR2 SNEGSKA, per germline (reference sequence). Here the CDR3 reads CSARAHRQGRQPQHF. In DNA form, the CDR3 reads TGCAGTGCTAGAGCCCACAGGCAGGGGCGTCAGCCCCAGCATTTT.

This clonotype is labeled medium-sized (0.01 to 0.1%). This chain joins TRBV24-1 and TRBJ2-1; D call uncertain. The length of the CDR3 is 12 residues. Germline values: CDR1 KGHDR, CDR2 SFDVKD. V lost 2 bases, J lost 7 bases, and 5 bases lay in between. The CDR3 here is CATSDSLNEQFF. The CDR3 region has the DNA TGTGCCACCAGTGATTCCTTAAATGAGCAGTTCTTC.

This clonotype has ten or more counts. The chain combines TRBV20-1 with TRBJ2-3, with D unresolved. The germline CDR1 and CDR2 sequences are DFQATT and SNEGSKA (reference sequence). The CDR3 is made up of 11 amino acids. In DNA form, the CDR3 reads TGCAGGGTGGGAAGCCCAGATACGCAGTATTTT. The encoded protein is CRVGSPDTQYF.

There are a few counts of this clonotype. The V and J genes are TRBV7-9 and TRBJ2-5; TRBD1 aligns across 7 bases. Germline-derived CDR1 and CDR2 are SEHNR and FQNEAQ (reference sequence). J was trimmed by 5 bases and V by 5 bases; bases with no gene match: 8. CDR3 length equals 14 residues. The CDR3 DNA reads TGTGCCAGCAGCCCCGGGGACAGTGGGGAGACCCAGTACTTC. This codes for CASSPGDSGETQYF.

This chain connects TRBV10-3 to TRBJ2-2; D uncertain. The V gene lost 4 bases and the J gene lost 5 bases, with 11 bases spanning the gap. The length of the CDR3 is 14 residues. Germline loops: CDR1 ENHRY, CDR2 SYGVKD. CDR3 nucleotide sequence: TGTGCCATCAGTGTCGTACAGAGGACCGGGGAGCTGTTTTTT. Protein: CAISVVQRTGELFF.

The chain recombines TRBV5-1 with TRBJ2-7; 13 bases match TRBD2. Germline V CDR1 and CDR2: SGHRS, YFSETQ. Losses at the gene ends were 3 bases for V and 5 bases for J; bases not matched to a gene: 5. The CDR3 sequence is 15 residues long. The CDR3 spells CASSSSGTSGDEQYF. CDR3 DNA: TGCGCCAGCAGCTCCTCCGGGACTAGCGGGGACGAGCAGTACTTC.

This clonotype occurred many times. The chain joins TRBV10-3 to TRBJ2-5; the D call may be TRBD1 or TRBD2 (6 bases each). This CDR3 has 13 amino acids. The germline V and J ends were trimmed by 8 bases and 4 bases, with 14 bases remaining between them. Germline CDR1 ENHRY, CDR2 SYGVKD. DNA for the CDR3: TGTGCCATCTCTTCGGGGGCGGGAGAGACCCAGTACTTC. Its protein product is CAISSGAGETQYF.

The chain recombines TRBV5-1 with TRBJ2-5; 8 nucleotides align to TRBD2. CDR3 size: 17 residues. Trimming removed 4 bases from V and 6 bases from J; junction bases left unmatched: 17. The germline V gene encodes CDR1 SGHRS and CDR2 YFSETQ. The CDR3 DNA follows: TGCGCCAGCAGCCCGTGGACTAGCCCAACAGGAGTAAAGACCCAGTACTTC. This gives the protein CASSPWTSPTGVKTQYF.

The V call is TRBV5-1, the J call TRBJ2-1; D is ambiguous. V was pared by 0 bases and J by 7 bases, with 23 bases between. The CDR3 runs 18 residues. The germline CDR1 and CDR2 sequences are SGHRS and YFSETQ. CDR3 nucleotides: TGCGCCAGCAGCTTGGGAGAATACCGGCTTTCCGAAGGGAATGAGCAGTTCTTC. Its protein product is CASSLGEYRLSEGNEQFF.

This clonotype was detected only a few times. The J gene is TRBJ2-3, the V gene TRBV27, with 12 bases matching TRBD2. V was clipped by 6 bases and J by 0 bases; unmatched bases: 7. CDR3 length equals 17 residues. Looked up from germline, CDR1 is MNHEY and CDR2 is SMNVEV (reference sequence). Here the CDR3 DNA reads TGTGCCAGCAGGCCGACCGGACTAGCGGGGAGCACAGATACGCAGTATTTT. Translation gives CASRPTGLAGSTDTQYF.

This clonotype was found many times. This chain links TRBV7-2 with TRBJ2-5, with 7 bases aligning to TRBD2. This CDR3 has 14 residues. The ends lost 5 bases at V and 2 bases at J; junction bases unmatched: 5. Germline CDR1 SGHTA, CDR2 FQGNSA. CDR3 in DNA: TGTGCCAGCAGCGTCCCGGGACTACAAGAGACCCAGTACTTC. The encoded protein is CASSVPGLQETQYF.

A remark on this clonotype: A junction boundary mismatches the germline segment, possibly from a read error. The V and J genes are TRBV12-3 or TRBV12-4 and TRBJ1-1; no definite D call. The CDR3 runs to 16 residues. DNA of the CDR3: TGTGCCAGCAGTTCCCGCATCACCGGTCATTCTACTGGAGCTTTCTTT. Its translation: CASSSRITGHSTGAFF.

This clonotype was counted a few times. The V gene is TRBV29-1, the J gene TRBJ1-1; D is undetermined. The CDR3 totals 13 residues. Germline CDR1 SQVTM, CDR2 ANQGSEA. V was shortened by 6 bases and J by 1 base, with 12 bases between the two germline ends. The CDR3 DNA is TGCAGCGTCGAACGTTTACAGAACACTGAAGCTTTCTTT. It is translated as CSVERLQNTEAFF. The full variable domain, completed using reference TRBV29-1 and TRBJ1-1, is SAVISQKPSRDICQRGTSLTIQCQVDSQVTMMFWYRQQPGQSLTLIATANQGSEATYESGFVIDKFPISRPNLTFSTLTVSNMSPEDSSIYLCSVERLQNTEAFFGQGTRLTVV.

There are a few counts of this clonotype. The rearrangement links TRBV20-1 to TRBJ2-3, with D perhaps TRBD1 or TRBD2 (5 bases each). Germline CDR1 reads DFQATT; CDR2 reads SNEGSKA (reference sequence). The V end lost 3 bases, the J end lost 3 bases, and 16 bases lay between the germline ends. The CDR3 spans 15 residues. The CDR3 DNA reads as TGCAGTGCTAGCGACCTATCGGGACGTACAGATACGCAGTATTTT. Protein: CSASDLSGRTDTQYF.